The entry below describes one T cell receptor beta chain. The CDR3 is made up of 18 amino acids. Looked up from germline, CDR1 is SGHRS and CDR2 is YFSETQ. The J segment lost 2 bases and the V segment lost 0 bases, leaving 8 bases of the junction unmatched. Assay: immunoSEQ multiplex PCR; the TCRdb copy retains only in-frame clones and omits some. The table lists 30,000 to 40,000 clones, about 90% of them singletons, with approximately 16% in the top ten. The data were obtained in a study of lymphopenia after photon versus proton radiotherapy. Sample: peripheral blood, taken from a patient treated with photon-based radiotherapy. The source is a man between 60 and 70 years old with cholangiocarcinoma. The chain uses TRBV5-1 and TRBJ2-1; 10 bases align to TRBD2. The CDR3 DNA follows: TGCGCCAGCAGCTTGGCTCCACTAGCGGGAATAACCTACAATGAGCAGTTCTTC. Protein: CASSLAPLAGITYNEQFF.